This TCR beta chain was obtained from a study of blood T cell repertoires in COVID-19. Study-wide background: The origin of the acute and convalescent COVID-19 samples was the United States, Italy and Spain. PBMCs, B-cell-depleted T cells, or T cells provided the cDNA or gDNA that made up the material.

Methods used by the authors: Estimates of nucleated cell counts were drawn from the amplification of reference gene primers. Only in-frame clones appear in the TCRdb table, and some are missing; sequencing was by immunoSEQ multiplex PCR. The V and J calls and clone size come from that table; D and trimming were worked out from the DNA. The data hold 140,000 to 150,000 clones, with 70% to 90% observed a single time. J was trimmed by 3 bases and V by 6 bases; bases with no gene match: 8. The CDR3 runs 16 residues. Germline loops: CDR1 LGHDT, CDR2 YNNKEL (reference sequence). Sequencing was done on a sample of peripheral blood. This TCR was recovered from a man aged 55 to 70 with active or convalescent COVID-19. The V gene is TRBV3-1 (or the pseudogene TRBV3-2), the J gene TRBJ1-5, with 10 bases aligning to TRBD1. CDR3 amino acids: CASRLTGTGVNQPQHF. CDR3 DNA: TGTGCCAGCAGACTAACCGGGACAGGGGTCAATCAGCCCCAGCATTTT.